This is a list of T cell receptor beta chains from one sample in a study of tumor-infiltrating lymphocytes in primary liver carcinoma. TCRdb reprocessed the multiplex PCR reads via MiXCR and lists one record per CDR3 protein. Among approximately 190,000 distinct CDR3 sequences listed, about 85% were seen once. The sample consisted of tumor tissue from primary liver carcinoma. Every receptor here comes from a man aged 40-49 years with primary liver carcinoma and hepatitis B virus infection. CDR3s include the opening cysteine and the closing phenylalanine or tryptophan. The D gene is left open where the match is weak. Rows may omit the clone size; those that give it use once, few, many or a size class.

V gene: TRBV29-1
J gene: TRBJ2-1
clone size: NA
D gene: TRBD2
CDR3 DNA: TGCAGCGGGACTAGCGGAAAGCTCTATGAGAAGTCCTTC
CDR3 protein: CSGTSGKLYEKSF

V gene: TRBV28
J gene: TRBJ2-1
clone size: NA
D gene: NA
CDR3 DNA: TGTGCCAGCAGTGGGGCGGTGGCCAAAAACATTCAATTCTTC
CDR3 protein: CASSGAVAKNIQFF

V gene: TRBV7-3
J gene: TRBJ2-7
clone size: NA
D gene: NA
CDR3 DNA: TGTGCCAGCAGTCCCCCCCCAGAAGAGTCCTACGAGCAGTACTTC
CDR3 protein: CASSPPPEESYEQYF

V gene: TRBV11-2
J gene: TRBJ2-3
clone size: NA
D gene: NA
CDR3 DNA: TGTGCCAGCAGAAGAAGAAATATATGGAACACAGATACGCAGTATTTT
CDR3 protein: CASRRRNIWNTDTQYF

V gene: TRBV28
J gene: TRBJ2-4
clone size: NA
D gene: NA
CDR3 DNA: TGTGCCAGCAGGCCTCCCGCGTTGGCTAGAAACATTCAGTACTTC
CDR3 protein: CASRPPALARNIQYF

V gene: TRBV20-1
J gene: TRBJ1-6
clone size: NA
D gene: TRBD1
CDR3 DNA: TGCAGTGCTAGAGATATTAGACAGGGAGGGGAATCACCCCTCCACTTT
CDR3 protein: CSARDIRQGGESPLHF

V gene: TRBV20-1
J gene: TRBJ2-1
clone size: NA
D gene: TRBD2
CDR3 DNA: TGCAGTGCCCCAATAGCGGGCCCCTCCTACAATGAGCAGTTCTTC
CDR3 protein: CSAPIAGPSYNEQFF

V gene: TRBV7-3
J gene: TRBJ2-7
clone size: NA
D gene: NA
CDR3 DNA: TGTGCCAGCAGCCCTAGACGGGGCTTCTACGAGCAGTACTTT
CDR3 protein: CASSPRRGFYEQYF

V gene: TRBV11-3
J gene: TRBJ2-1
clone size: NA
D gene: NA
CDR3 DNA: TGTGCCTGCAGTTTATGCGTCTCGACCAATGAGCAGTTCTTC
CDR3 protein: CACSLCVSTNEQFF

V gene: TRBV11-2
J gene: TRBJ2-7
clone size: NA
D gene: NA
CDR3 DNA: TGTGCCAGCAGCTTACGAAGGACACGGGAAGACGAGCAGTATTTC
CDR3 protein: CASSLRRTREDEQYF

V gene: TRBV5-5
J gene: TRBJ2-3
clone size: once
D gene: NA
CDR3 DNA: TGTGCCAGCAGCTTCACAGGTCGAACATTTACGCAGTATTTT
CDR3 protein: CASSFTGRTFTQYF

V gene: TRBV5-4
J gene: TRBJ2-3
clone size: many
D gene: NA
CDR3 DNA: TGTGCCAGCAGCCACCGCACAGATACGCAGTATTTT
CDR3 protein: CASSHRTDTQYF

V gene: TRBV5-1
J gene: TRBJ2-7
clone size: NA
D gene: TRBD1
CDR3 DNA: TGCGCCAGCAGCCGTAAGGACAGGGCGGAGAAGGATCAGTACTTC
CDR3 protein: CASSRKDRAEKDQYF

V gene: TRBV4-2
J gene: TRBJ2-3
clone size: NA
D gene: NA
CDR3 DNA: TGTGCCTGCAGCCAAGGTCAACTAGTCGCAGATACGCAGTATTTT
CDR3 protein: CACSQGQLVADTQYF

V gene: TRBV4-2
J gene: TRBJ2-5
clone size: NA
D gene: TRBD2
CDR3 DNA: TGTGTCAGCAGCCAGTCTAGGACTAGCGGGGCGGGTATAAACTTC
CDR3 protein: CVSSQSRTSGAGINF

V gene: TRBV20-1
J gene: TRBJ2-1
clone size: NA
D gene: TRBD2
CDR3 DNA: TGCAGTGCTAGTAGGCTAGCGGGGAACAATGAGCAGTTCTTC
CDR3 protein: CSASRLAGNNEQFF

V gene: TRBV6-7
J gene: TRBJ2-1
clone size: few
D gene: NA
CDR3 DNA: TGTGCCAGTAGTTACCCGGCTGGCGGGAATTTTAGCTCCTACAATGAGCAGTTCTTC
CDR3 protein: CASSYPAGGNFSSYNEQFF

V gene: TRBV12-3/TRBV12-4
J gene: TRBJ2-3
clone size: NA
D gene: TRBD2
CDR3 DNA: TGTGTCAGCAGGGAGGGAACAGGTTCTGGTACGCAGTTTTTT
CDR3 protein: CVSREGTGSGTQFF

V gene: TRBV4-3
J gene: TRBJ1-5
clone size: NA
D gene: NA
CDR3 DNA: TGCGCCAGCAGCCAAGTCAGGGGCATCAATCAGCCCCAGCATTTT
CDR3 protein: CASSQVRGINQPQHF

V gene: TRBV6-1
J gene: TRBJ2-3
clone size: NA
D gene: TRBD2
CDR3 DNA: TGTGCCAGCAAGAGGACTAGTGCTTATAGCACAGATATGCAGTATTTT
CDR3 protein: CASKRTSAYSTDMQYF

V gene: TRBV6-2/TRBV6-3
J gene: TRBJ2-1
clone size: NA
D gene: TRBD1
CDR3 DNA: TGTGCCAGCATTCCGCAGGGACAGGGCTCCTACAATGAGCAGTTCTTC
CDR3 protein: CASIPQGQGSYNEQFF

V gene: TRBV19
J gene: TRBJ2-1
clone size: few
D gene: TRBD2
CDR3 DNA: TGTGCCAGTAGTCTCCGGACTAGCGGGGGGCAGTTCTTC
CDR3 protein: CASSLRTSGGQFF

V gene: TRBV6-6
J gene: TRBJ1-1
clone size: NA
D gene: NA
CDR3 DNA: TGTACCAGCAGCATAGGGGCGACTACTGAAGCTTTCTTT
CDR3 protein: CTSSIGATTEAFF

V gene: TRBV11-3
J gene: TRBJ2-1
clone size: NA
D gene: NA
CDR3 DNA: TGTGCCAGCAGCCTAGGCGTACCGGGACTCCCCCACATTGAGCAGTTTTTC
CDR3 protein: CASSLGVPGLPHIEQFF

V gene: TRBV12-3/TRBV12-4
J gene: TRBJ2-1
clone size: NA
D gene: NA
CDR3 DNA: TGTGCCATCAGTATCTCAGATCCCCATGAGCAGTTCTTC
CDR3 protein: CAISISDPHEQFF

V gene: TRBV11-1
J gene: TRBJ2-7
clone size: NA
D gene: NA
CDR3 DNA: TGTGCCAGCAGCTTAGGGCCGGCAAGTGAATGCTCCTACGAGCAGTACTTC
CDR3 protein: CASSLGPASECSYEQYF

V gene: TRBV12-3/TRBV12-4
J gene: TRBJ2-1
clone size: NA
D gene: NA
CDR3 DNA: TGTGCCAGCCAAGCGAACAGACAAGCTTACAGTGAGCAGTTCTTC
CDR3 protein: CASQANRQAYSEQFF

V gene: TRBV7-8
J gene: TRBJ2-7
clone size: NA
D gene: TRBD1
CDR3 DNA: TGTACCGGCAGCTTAGACAGGGAGAGAGAGCAGTACTTC
CDR3 protein: CTGSLDREREQYF

V gene: TRBV11-1
J gene: TRBJ2-1
clone size: NA
D gene: NA
CDR3 DNA: TGTGACAGCAGCGAGGGAGGCCCGAATGAGCAGTTCTTC
CDR3 protein: CDSSEGGPNEQFF

V gene: TRBV12-3/TRBV12-4
J gene: TRBJ2-7
clone size: NA
D gene: TRBD2
CDR3 DNA: TGTGCCAGCAGCGCCGGACTAGCGGAATATTACGAGCAGTACTTC
CDR3 protein: CASSAGLAEYYEQYF

V gene: TRBV6-6
J gene: TRBJ1-1
clone size: NA
D gene: NA
CDR3 DNA: TGTGTTAGCAGCATAGGGGGGATTACTGAAGCTTTCTTT
CDR3 protein: CVSSIGGITEAFF

V gene: TRBV11-2
J gene: TRBJ2-1
clone size: many
D gene: TRBD2
CDR3 DNA: TGTGCCAGCAGCTTAGAGCGGGAGTCATGGAATGAGCAGTTCTTC
CDR3 protein: CASSLERESWNEQFF

V gene: TRBV18
J gene: TRBJ2-7
clone size: few
D gene: NA
CDR3 DNA: TGTGCCAGCTCACTTCTTCCTAGCGACTCCTACGAGCAGTACTTC
CDR3 protein: CASSLLPSDSYEQYF

V gene: TRBV6-5
J gene: TRBJ1-2
clone size: NA
D gene: NA
CDR3 DNA: TGTGCCAGCAGTTCGGGGGGTACTTATGGCTACACTTTC
CDR3 protein: CASSSGGTYGYTF

V gene: TRBV12-3/TRBV12-4
J gene: TRBJ1-1
clone size: once
D gene: NA
CDR3 DNA: TGTGCCAGCAGTCTTGATGGAGGCTCGACTTTCTTT
CDR3 protein: CASSLDGGSTFF

V gene: TRBV6-1
J gene: TRBJ2-1
clone size: NA
D gene: NA
CDR3 DNA: TGTGCCAACAGTGAACGGATAAACAATGAGCAGTTCTTC
CDR3 protein: CANSERINNEQFF

V gene: TRBV11-2
J gene: TRBJ2-7
clone size: NA
D gene: NA
CDR3 DNA: TGTGCTTGCAGCCCTCGACAGTACTACGAGCAGTACTTC
CDR3 protein: CACSPRQYYEQYF

V gene: TRBV29-1
J gene: TRBJ2-5
clone size: NA
D gene: NA
CDR3 DNA: TGCAGGGTTGAATCCGCGGCGGGTAAATCGGATACCCAGTACTTC
CDR3 protein: CRVESAAGKSDTQYF

V gene: TRBV11-3
J gene: TRBJ2-5
clone size: NA
D gene: TRBD2
CDR3 DNA: TGTAGCAGCAGCACAGGGACTAGTGGGAGCGGGGAGACCCAGTACTTC
CDR3 protein: CSSSTGTSGSGETQYF

V gene: TRBV4-1
J gene: TRBJ2-1
clone size: NA
D gene: TRBD2
CDR3 DNA: TGCGTCAGCAGCCCCGAACTAGCGGGGGCTTACGATGAGCAGTTCTTT
CDR3 protein: CVSSPELAGAYDEQFF

V gene: TRBV28
J gene: TRBJ1-4
clone size: NA
D gene: NA
CDR3 DNA: TGTGCCAGCAGTACAATAGGGGGAATCTACGAAAAACTGTTTTTT
CDR3 protein: CASSTIGGIYEKLFF

V gene: TRBV28
J gene: TRBJ1-1
clone size: NA
D gene: NA
CDR3 DNA: TGTGCCAGCAGGGGCGGCGGAACGATCATTGAAGCTTTCTTT
CDR3 protein: CASRGGGTIIEAFF

V gene: TRBV29-1
J gene: TRBJ2-1
clone size: NA
D gene: NA
CDR3 DNA: TGCAACGTACTGGTATCGCCCCGGCATGAGCAGTTCTTC
CDR3 protein: CNVLVSPRHEQFF

V gene: TRBV7-8
J gene: TRBJ2-4
clone size: NA
D gene: NA
CDR3 DNA: TGTGCCATTTTGGGTTCGAAAGGAGGCAAAAACATACAGTGCTTC
CDR3 protein: CAILGSKGGKNIQCF

V gene: TRBV12-3/TRBV12-4
J gene: TRBJ1-5
clone size: NA
D gene: NA
CDR3 DNA: TGTGCCAGCAGTTTAGTTAACAATCAGCCCCTGCATTTT
CDR3 protein: CASSLVNNQPLHF

V gene: TRBV12-3/TRBV12-4
J gene: TRBJ1-5
clone size: NA
D gene: NA
CDR3 DNA: TGTGCCAGCAGTCCCTCAGGACATGGGAGGGCTCAACCCCAGCATTTT
CDR3 protein: CASSPSGHGRAQPQHF

V gene: TRBV6-1
J gene: TRBJ2-7
clone size: once
D gene: NA
CDR3 DNA: TGTGCCAACAGTGAAGCGCGCGTTTCCTACGAGCAGTACTTC
CDR3 protein: CANSEARVSYEQYF

V gene: TRBV5-1
J gene: TRBJ1-2
clone size: NA
D gene: NA
CDR3 DNA: TGCGCCAGCAGCATGGCGCCCCTTGAGAATATCTATGGCTACACCTTC
CDR3 protein: CASSMAPLENIYGYTF

V gene: TRBV11-2
J gene: TRBJ2-6
clone size: NA
D gene: TRBD1
CDR3 DNA: TGTGCCAGCTGCATGGGGGCAAACAGGGGCATTTCCCTCTCTGGGGCCAACGTCCTGACTTTC
CDR3 protein: CASCMGANRGISLSGANVLTF

V gene: TRBV6-5
J gene: TRBJ2-5
clone size: few
D gene: NA
CDR3 DNA: TGTGCCAGCAGCTACGCAGGGAGCAAGGAAACCCAGTACTTC
CDR3 protein: CASSYAGSKETQYF

V gene: TRBV11-2
J gene: TRBJ2-7
clone size: NA
D gene: NA
CDR3 DNA: TGTGACAGCAGTTCCGGGGGCTACGAGCATTACTTC
CDR3 protein: CDSSSGGYEHYF

V gene: TRBV6-2/TRBV6-3
J gene: TRBJ2-2
clone size: NA
D gene: TRBD1
CDR3 DNA: TGTGTCAGCAGTACACAGGGGGCGCCCAACTCCGGGGAACTGTTTTTT
CDR3 protein: CVSSTQGAPNSGELFF

V gene: TRBV12-3/TRBV12-4
J gene: TRBJ2-1
clone size: NA
D gene: NA
CDR3 DNA: TGTGCCAGCAGTGCCCAGAGAAGGGTAACGGGAGACAACAATGAGCAGTTCTTC
CDR3 protein: CASSAQRRVTGDNNEQFF

V gene: TRBV5-1
J gene: TRBJ2-1
clone size: NA
D gene: NA
CDR3 DNA: TGCGCCAGTACCCGGGACGGGAGCTCCTACGATGAGCAGTTCTTC
CDR3 protein: CASTRDGSSYDEQFF

V gene: TRBV12-3/TRBV12-4
J gene: TRBJ1-2
clone size: NA
D gene: NA
CDR3 DNA: TGTGCCAGCAGTATATCGGTCCCGCCTGGTGGCTACACCTTC
CDR3 protein: CASSISVPPGGYTF

V gene: TRBV6-5
J gene: TRBJ2-7
clone size: NA
D gene: NA
CDR3 DNA: TGTGCCGGCACCCAACGACACGGTGGCGAGCAGTACTTC
CDR3 protein: CAGTQRHGGEQYF

V gene: TRBV11-3
J gene: TRBJ2-1
clone size: NA
D gene: NA
CDR3 DNA: TGTGTCAGGAGCTTAGGGCGGCAGGATACTCGGGGGTCCTACAATAAGCAGTTCTTC
CDR3 protein: CVRSLGRQDTRGSYNKQFF

V gene: TRBV4-3
J gene: TRBJ2-1
clone size: NA
D gene: NA
CDR3 DNA: TGCGCCAGCAGCCAATTCCACCCGGCGGACAATGAGCAGTTCTTC
CDR3 protein: CASSQFHPADNEQFF

V gene: TRBV11-1
J gene: TRBJ2-1
clone size: NA
D gene: TRBD2
CDR3 DNA: TGTGCCAGAAGCCCTGGACTAGCGGGCGGCTACAATGAGGAGTTCTTC
CDR3 protein: CARSPGLAGGYNEEFF

V gene: TRBV6-1
J gene: TRBJ2-3
clone size: NA
D gene: TRBD2
CDR3 DNA: TGTACCAGCAATGACACTAGCGGGGCAGATACGCAGTATTTT
CDR3 protein: CTSNDTSGADTQYF